This is a list of T cell receptor beta chains from one sample in a study of CD8 T cell repertoires and HIV-1 epitope variants. TCRdb's table, derived via immunoSEQ multiplex PCR, lists solely in-frame clones and lacks some. This sample carries some 5,700 clones, 60% to 70% of them seen once, and the ten largest clones take 35% to 50%. What these receptors recognize is not known. The specimen sequenced was cultured CD8+ T cells derived from PBMCs. These receptors were collected from a male donor with HIV. CDR3s include the opening cysteine and the closing phenylalanine or tryptophan. Each record gives: V gene, D gene, J gene, clone size, CDR3 DNA, CDR3 protein. A D gene is named only where the DNA matches it firmly. The size entry is marked missing in some rows and otherwise reads once, few, many or a size class.

TRBV4-1	TRBD1	TRBJ2-3	-	TGCGCCAGCAGCCCGGGGACAGATCCGAAACCTAGCACAGATACGCAGTATTTT	CASSPGTDPKPSTDTQYF
TRBV6-1	TRBD1	TRBJ1-5	-	TGTGCCAGCAGTGAAGGACAGGGGGCTGAGAAGCCCCAGCATTTT	CASSEGQGAEKPQHF
TRBV7-2	TRBD2	TRBJ2-1	few	TGTGCCAGCAGCCTTAGCGGGTCCTACAATGAGCAGTTCTTC	CASSLSGSYNEQFF
TRBV27	-	TRBJ2-6	-	TGTGCCAGCAGTTCGATGACGGAGCAAGTTCTTTCTGGGGCCAACGTCCTGACTTTC	CASSSMTEQVLSGANVLTF
TRBV11-1	TRBD1	TRBJ2-7	-	TGTGCCAGCAGCTTAGGCTCCGGGACAGGGATGTACGAGCAGTACTTC	CASSLGSGTGMYEQYF
TRBV7-9	-	TRBJ2-5	-	TGTGCCAGCAGCTCGACCCAGGGTTTAGAGACCCAGTACTTC	CASSSTQGLETQYF
TRBV7-8	-	TRBJ2-1	-	TGTGCCAGCAGCTTCCTGGGTTCCTACAATGAGCAGTTCTTC	CASSFLGSYNEQFF
TRBV28	TRBD2	TRBJ2-3	-	TGTGCCAGCAGTTTAGGACTAGCGGGGGGGATCGGCACAGATACGCAGTATTTT	CASSLGLAGGIGTDTQYF
TRBV7-2	-	TRBJ1-5	-	TGTGCCAGCAGCTTAGAGTTGAGCAATCAGCCCCAGCATTTT	CASSLELSNQPQHF
TRBV4-3	-	TRBJ1-6	-	TGCGCCAGCAGCCAAGAAACGGGTGCCCACTCCTATAATTCACCCCTCCACTTT	CASSQETGAHSYNSPLHF
TRBV29-1	-	TRBJ2-7	-	TGCAGCGTTGAAGATTCTGTAACCTACGAGCAGTACTTC	CSVEDSVTYEQYF
TRBV7-6	-	TRBJ1-2	-	TGTGCCAGCAGCCCGACTCCCAAGGGTGGGGGCTATGGCTACACCTTC	CASSPTPKGGGYGYTF